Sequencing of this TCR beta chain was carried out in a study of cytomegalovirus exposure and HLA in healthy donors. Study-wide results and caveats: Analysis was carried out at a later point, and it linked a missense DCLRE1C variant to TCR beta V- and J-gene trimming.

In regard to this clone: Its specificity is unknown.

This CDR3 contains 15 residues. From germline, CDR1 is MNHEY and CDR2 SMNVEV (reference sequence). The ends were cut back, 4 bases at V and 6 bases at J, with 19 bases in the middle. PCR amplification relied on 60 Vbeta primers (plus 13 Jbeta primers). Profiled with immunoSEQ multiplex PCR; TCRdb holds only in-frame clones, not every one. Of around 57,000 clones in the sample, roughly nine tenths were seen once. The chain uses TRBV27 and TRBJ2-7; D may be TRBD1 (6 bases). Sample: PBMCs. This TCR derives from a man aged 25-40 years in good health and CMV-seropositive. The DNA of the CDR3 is TGTGCCAGCAGTTCTAGGGCAGGGGCCCCCCCCGAGCAGTACTTC. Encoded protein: CASSSRAGAPPEQYF.